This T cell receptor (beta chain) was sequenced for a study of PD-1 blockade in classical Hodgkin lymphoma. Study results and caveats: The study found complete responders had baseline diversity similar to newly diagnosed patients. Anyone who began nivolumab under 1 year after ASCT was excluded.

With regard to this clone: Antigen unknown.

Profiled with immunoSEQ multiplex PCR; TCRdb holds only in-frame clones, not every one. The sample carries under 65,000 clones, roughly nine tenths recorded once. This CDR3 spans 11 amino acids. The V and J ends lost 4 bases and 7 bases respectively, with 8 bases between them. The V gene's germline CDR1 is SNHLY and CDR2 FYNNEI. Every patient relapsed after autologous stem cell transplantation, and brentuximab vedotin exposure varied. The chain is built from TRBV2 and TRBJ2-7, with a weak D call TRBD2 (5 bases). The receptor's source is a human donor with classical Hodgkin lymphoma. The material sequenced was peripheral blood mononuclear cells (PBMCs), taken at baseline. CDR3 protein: CASSAGVEQYF. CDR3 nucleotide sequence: TGTGCCAGCAGTGCCGGGGTTGAGCAGTACTTC.